Below, 31 T cell receptor beta chains from the same sample are listed, as sequenced in a study of T cell repertoires in ileal Crohn's disease (dated by TCRdb to the late 2010s). The library was made by the immunoSEQ multiplex PCR assay. TCRdb limited this immuneACCESS table to in-frame rearrangements with V and J called. A share of clones is missing; checked studies link under half to unresolved V genes, and the rest is unexplained. This sample lists tens of thousands of clones; around 80% were detected once. Jointly, the top ten make up roughly 6% of the sample. Material: ileal tissue. Every receptor here comes from an adult with Crohn's disease.

The chain has TRBV19 and TRBJ2-3; D possibly corresponds to TRBD1 (5 bases). This CDR3 has 15 amino acids. Germline V gene data show CDR1 as LNHDA and CDR2 as SQIVND (reference sequence). V dropped 3 bases and J dropped 0 bases, with 10 bases sitting between them. The CDR3 region is CASSIYGQSTDTQYF. CDR3 nucleotide sequence: TGTGCCAGTAGTATCTATGGACAAAGCACAGATACGCAGTATTTT.

The J gene is TRBJ1-5, the V gene TRBV4-2, with D perhaps TRBD1 (5 bases). V was clipped by 1 base and J by 1 base, with 17 bases between them. The CDR3 has 18 residues. Germline assignment: CDR1 LGHNA and CDR2 YNFKEQ. Written as DNA, the CDR3 is TGTGCCAGCAGCCAAGTATTAGTGTTTGGGGGGAGCAATCAGCCCCAGCATTTT. It specifies CASSQVLVFGGSNQPQHF.

The chain couples TRBV2 to TRBJ1-2; 9 nucleotides align to TRBD1. Unmatched junction bases numbered 1, after V lost 8 bases and J lost 3 bases. Germline lookup yields CDR1 SNHLY and CDR2 FYNNEI. This CDR3 region has 12 residues. CDR3 sequence reads: CASGDRDYGYTF. CDR3 in DNA: TGTGCCAGCGGGGACAGGGACTATGGCTACACCTTC.

J is TRBJ1-2 and V is TRBV5-4, with D possibly being TRBD1 (6 bases). The germline CDR1 and CDR2 sequences are SGHNT and YYREEE (reference sequence). The CDR3 contains 16 residues. Trimming took 0 bases from V and 2 from J, leaving 14 bases between them. The CDR3 DNA sequence: TGTGCCAGCAGCTTGGCAGGGCAGGGGCAGAACTATGGCTACACCTTC. Translating it yields CASSLAGQGQNYGYTF.

The rearrangement links TRBV6-1 to TRBJ1-1; possibly TRBD1 for D (5 bases). Germline V lookup: CDR1 MNHNS, CDR2 SASEGT. Between the trimmed V and J ends, which lost 7 bases and 4 bases, there was a span of 13 bases. CDR3 size: 13 residues. Here the CDR3 reads CASKITGFTEAFF. The DNA of the CDR3 is TGTGCCAGCAAAATAACAGGTTTCACTGAAGCTTTCTTT.

This clone was detected once. The V and J genes are TRBV5-1 and TRBJ2-5, with D perhaps matching TRBD1 (5 bases). This CDR3 is built from 15 residues. V gave up 4 bases and J gave up 1 base, with 14 bases separating them. Per germline, CDR1 SGHRS and CDR2 YFSETQ. As DNA, the CDR3 is TGCGCCAGCAGCCCCACGTTGCAGGGCCAAGAGACCCAGTACTTC. It yields the protein CASSPTLQGQETQYF.

The chain employs TRBV2 and TRBJ1-1; D is perhaps TRBD1 (6 bases). The V end lost 4 bases, the J end lost 0 bases, and 21 bases lay between the germline ends. The CDR3 spans 18 residues. CDR1 and CDR2 from the germline V gene are SNHLY and FYNNEI. The CDR3 DNA reads TGTGCCAGCAGTGGAGGCATCACAGGGTCAGTTCTGAACACTGAAGCTTTCTTT. This codes for CASSGGITGSVLNTEAFF.

This chain joins TRBV5-1 and TRBJ2-7; D might be TRBD1 (5 bases). The CDR3 loop spans 15 amino acids. CDR1 and CDR2 (germline): SGHRS, YFSETQ. V lost 4 bases to trimming and J lost 6 bases, with 20 bases between them. The chain's CDR3 is CASSHATGRTGEQYF. The CDR3, as DNA: TGCGCCAGCAGCCACGCTACAGGCAGGACGGGCGAGCAGTACTTC.

V usage is TRBV6-5 and J usage is TRBJ1-2; 7 bases align to TRBD1. Trimming at V came to 1 base and at J to 0 bases, leaving 2 bases not matched to a gene. From germline, CDR1 is MNHEY and CDR2 SVGAGI. The CDR3 runs to 15 residues. The CDR3, as DNA: TGTGCCAGCAGTTACTGGGACAGAGCTAACTATGGCTACACCTTC. It is translated as CASSYWDRANYGYTF.

The rearrangement uses TRBV4-3 and TRBJ1-4, with D possibly being TRBD1 (6 bases). Germline assignment: CDR1 LGHNA and CDR2 YSLEER. V lost 0 bases, J lost 4 bases, and 12 bases lay in between. The CDR3 is 16 residues long. CDR3 DNA sequence: TGCGCCAGCAGCCAAGACAGGACAGCAATTAATGAAAAACTGTTTTTT. It codes for CASSQDRTAINEKLFF.

This clone was seen a few times. This chain uses TRBV19 with TRBJ1-5; perhaps TRBD1 as D (5 bases). Trimming stripped 8 bases from V and 7 bases from J, with 21 bases between. The CDR3 is 15 residues long. Per the germline V gene, CDR1 is LNHDA and CDR2 is SQIVND (reference sequence). Here the CDR3 DNA reads TGTGCCAGTCAGTTGGAATCAGGGATAGGCCAGCCCCAGCATTTT. It yields the protein CASQLESGIGQPQHF.

On this clone itself: Other nucleotide sequences from this sample produce the same CDR3. CDR3 sequence reads: CASSFGGGNTGELFF. DNA of the CDR3: TGTGCCAGCAGCTTCGGGGGGGGAAACACCGGGGAGCTGTTTTTT. The chain employs TRBV5-5 and TRBJ2-2, with 8 bases identical to TRBD2. V lost 2 bases, J lost 2 bases, and 2 bases stayed unmatched. Germline V gene lookup returns CDR1 SGHKS and CDR2 YYEKEE (reference sequence). The CDR3 is 15 amino acids. Together with reference TRBV5-5 and TRBJ2-2, the CDR3 gives the full variable domain: DAGVTQSPTHLIKTRGQQVTLRCSPISGHKSVSWYQQVLGQGPQFIFQYYEKEERGRGNFPDRFSARQFPNYSSELNVNALLLGDSALYLCASSFGGGNTGELFFGEGSRLTVL.

The rearrangement links TRBV10-1 to TRBJ1-5; D is uncertain. V shed 6 bases and J shed 3 bases, with 15 bases lying between them. Germline-derived CDR1 and CDR2 are WNHNN and SYGVQD (reference sequence). This CDR3 is 15 amino acids long. The CDR3 spells CASSLRTGYNQPQHF. In DNA form, the CDR3 reads TGCGCCAGCAGCCTACGGACGGGATACAATCAGCCCCAGCATTTT.

This clone was picked up one time. This CDR3 reads CASSLTTGSDEQYF. DNA for the CDR3: TGTGCCAGCAGCTTAACGACAGGGTCGGACGAGCAGTACTTC. The gene calls are TRBV7-9 and TRBJ2-7; 7 positions agree with TRBD1. After removal of 2 bases from V and 5 bases from J, the junction contained 6 bases not matched to a gene. Germline V gene lookup returns CDR1 SEHNR and CDR2 FQNEAQ (reference sequence). The CDR3 sequence is 14 residues long.

The chain carries TRBV11-2 and TRBJ1-4; D unclear. Trimming pared 5 bases from V and 7 bases from J, leaving 8 bases between. There are 12 residues in the CDR3. Germline CDR1 SGHAT, CDR2 FQNNGV. CDR3 loop: CASSLRGEKLFF. CDR3 nucleotides: TGTGCCAGCAGCCTGCGCGGTGAAAAACTGTTTTTT. Together with reference TRBV11-2 and TRBJ1-4, the CDR3 gives the full variable domain: EAGVAQSPRYKIIEKRQSVAFWCNPISGHATLYWYQQILGQGPKLLIQFQNNGVVDDSQLPKDRFSAERLKGVDSTLKIQPAKLEDSAVYLCASSLRGEKLFFGSGTQLSVL.

This clone was detected only a few times. The V gene is TRBV6-5, the J gene TRBJ1-1, with D maybe TRBD1 (6 bases). There are 15 residues in the CDR3. V was cut by 0 bases and J by 4 bases, with 12 bases left in between. The germline V gene encodes CDR1 MNHEY and CDR2 SVGAGI. This chain's CDR3 is CASSYSHRRGTEAFF. Here the CDR3 DNA reads TGTGCCAGCAGTTACTCGCACCGCAGGGGCACTGAAGCTTTCTTT.

The CDR3 region is CASSLALWGYTDTQYF. The CDR3 region has the DNA TGTGCCAGCAGCTTAGCGTTGTGGGGCTACACAGATACGCAGTATTTT. The chain carries TRBV13 and TRBJ2-3; possible D gene TRBD1, 5 bases. CDR1 PRHDT and CDR2 FYEKMQ come from the germline V gene (reference sequence). CDR3 length: 16 residues. The V end was cut by 1 base, the J end by 2 bases, with 13 bases between.

This chain joins TRBV6-1 and TRBJ2-7; the D gene is possibly TRBD1 (5 bases). The ends were cut back, 6 bases at V and 4 bases at J, with 19 bases in the middle. This CDR3 spans 15 amino acids. Germline CDR1 MNHNS, CDR2 SASEGT. CDR3 in amino acids: CASRTGHGTVYEQYF. The CDR3 bases are TGTGCCAGCAGGACCGGACACGGAACAGTTTACGAGCAGTACTTC.

V and J are TRBV11-2 and TRBJ2-1, with 9 bases aligning to TRBD2. CDR3 length equals 15 residues. J gave up 3 bases and V 5 bases, and 5 bases lay outside the gene matches. From germline, CDR1 is SGHAT and CDR2 FQNNGV. CDR3 sequence (DNA): TGTGCCAGCAGCATATTGCGGGGGGGCTACAATGAGCAGTTCTTC. It specifies CASSILRGGYNEQFF. The full variable domain, rest sourced from reference TRBV11-2 and TRBJ2-1, is EAGVAQSPRYKIIEKRQSVAFWCNPISGHATLYWYQQILGQGPKLLIQFQNNGVVDDSQLPKDRFSAERLKGVDSTLKIQPAKLEDSAVYLCASSILRGGYNEQFFGPGTRLTVL.

The chain is built from TRBV19 and TRBJ2-7; TRBD1 is a possible D gene (6 bases). Germline CDR1 and CDR2: LNHDA and SQIVND (reference sequence). The V and J ends lost 6 bases and 2 bases respectively, with 14 bases between them. There are 14 residues in the CDR3. CDR3 coding DNA: TGTGCCAGTAGGTCGACAGGTACCACCTACGAGCAGTACTTC. Protein product: CASRSTGTTYEQYF.

This chain connects TRBV5-3 to TRBJ1-2; TRBD1 matches at 7 bases. TRBV5-3 is labeled an ORF, and its function is uncertain. The V and J ends lost 0 bases and 4 bases, in that order; junction bases with no gene match: 12. The CDR3 loop spans 17 amino acids. In DNA, the CDR3 is TGTGCCAGAAGCTTGGAGACAGGGAGTGACCTAGTCTATGGCTACACCTTC. As protein: CARSLETGSDLVYGYTF.

The V and J genes are TRBV13 and TRBJ2-7; D may be TRBD1 (6 bases). Germline V gives CDR1 PRHDT, CDR2 FYEKMQ (reference sequence). The CDR3 runs to 13 residues. V was pared by 5 bases and J by 3 bases, with 11 bases between. This chain's CDR3 is CASSLNRDYEQYF. In nucleotides, the CDR3 is TGTGCCAGCAGCCTAAACAGGGACTACGAGCAGTACTTC.

V usage is TRBV4-2 and J usage is TRBJ2-7; D is perhaps TRBD1 (5 bases). CDR3 length equals 16 residues. The V end was cut by 4 bases, the J end by 0 bases, with 16 bases between. Germline CDR1 is LGHNA and CDR2 is YNFKEQ. The chain's CDR3 is CASSLGAQASSYEQYF. The CDR3, as DNA: TGTGCCAGCAGCCTAGGGGCGCAGGCGTCCTCCTACGAGCAGTACTTC.

V is TRBV7-9 and J is TRBJ2-1; 12 bases are a match to TRBD2. V lost 5 bases and J lost 7; bases outside the gene matches: 6. The germline gives CDR1 SEHNR, CDR2 FQNEAQ (reference sequence). CDR3 size: 15 residues. CDR3 residues: CASSPLAGGPNEQFF. CDR3 sequence (DNA): TGTGCCAGCAGCCCACTAGCGGGGGGCCCAAATGAGCAGTTCTTC.

This chain links TRBV27 with TRBJ1-3, with TRBD1 matching over 7 bases. Looked up from germline, CDR1 is MNHEY and CDR2 is SMNVEV (reference sequence). The CDR3 has 16 residues. The ends lost 6 bases at V and 0 bases at J; junction bases unmatched: 8. CDR3 sequence: CASSPDRARSGNTIYF. Written as DNA, the CDR3 is TGTGCCAGCAGCCCAGACAGGGCACGCTCTGGAAACACCATATATTTT.

The chain links TRBV29-1 to TRBJ1-5, with TRBD1 matching 11 bases. CDR3 size: 14 residues. V trimming: 7 bases; J trimming: 9 bases; junction bases outside the gene matches: 11. Germline V gives CDR1 SQVTM, CDR2 ANQGSEA. In DNA, the CDR3 is TGCAGCGCGGCGGACAGGGGGCGCCTTCGGCCCCAGCATTTT. Amino acids: CSAADRGRLRPQHF.

The CDR3 loop reads CAWSASEIKFF. The DNA for the CDR3 is TGTGCCTGGAGTGCTTCCGAGATTAAGTTCTTC. This chain connects TRBV30 to TRBJ2-1; unclear D gene. Germline V gene lookup returns CDR1 GTSNPN and CDR2 SVGIG (reference sequence). The CDR3 contains 11 residues. Trimming removed 1 base at V and 14 bases at J, with 12 bases between.

The rearrangement links TRBV2 to TRBJ2-7; 7 bases agree with TRBD2. Germline trimming cut 3 bases from V and 1 base from J; bases unmatched to any gene: 12. The CDR3 is 17 residues long. Germline assignment: CDR1 SNHLY and CDR2 FYNNEI. CDR3: CASSDVGGSWGSYEQYF. For the CDR3, the DNA is TGTGCCAGCAGTGACGTCGGGGGGAGCTGGGGATCCTACGAGCAGTACTTC.

This clone was observed a handful of times. V and J are TRBV19 and TRBJ1-2, with a possible D match to TRBD1 (6 bases). Germline assignment: CDR1 LNHDA and CDR2 SQIVND (reference sequence). The CDR3 sequence is 16 residues long. With 5 bases removed from V and 2 bases from J, the gap between germline ends came to 18 bases. In DNA form, the CDR3 reads TGTGCCAGTAGTGCCGGGACAACTACGAGGAACTATGGCTACACCTTC. It codes for CASSAGTTTRNYGYTF.

The rearrangement uses TRBV6-5 and TRBJ2-3, with D possibly matching TRBD2 (5 bases). CDR3 length equals 14 residues. V lost 6 bases, J lost 6 bases, and 16 bases lay in between. Looked up from germline, CDR1 is MNHEY and CDR2 is SVGAGI. The CDR3, as DNA: TGTGCCAGCAGCCAACCGGGGTCAACGGATACGCAGTATTTT. Protein sequence: CASSQPGSTDTQYF.

The genes are TRBV7-2 and TRBJ1-1; D unclear. Trimming left V 3 bases short and J 1 base short, with 6 bases between. Germline CDR1 is SGHTA and CDR2 is FQGNSA. CDR3 length equals 13 residues. Here the CDR3 DNA reads TGTGCCAGCAGCTTCATGCGGAACACTGAAGCTTTCTTT. Translated, it gives CASSFMRNTEAFF.